This TCR beta chain was sequenced during a study of cytomegalovirus exposure and HLA in healthy donors. Germline V gives CDR1 SGDLS, CDR2 YYNGEE. This CDR3 is 16 amino acids long. Trimming at V came to 0 bases and at J to 4 bases, leaving 7 bases not matched to a gene. Primers for the PCR totalled 60 Vbeta and 13 Jbeta. Only in-frame clones appear in the TCRdb table, and some are missing; sequencing was by immunoSEQ multiplex PCR. The data contain over 200,000 clones, 77% of them singletons. Regarding the study as a whole: For TCR beta chains, V- and J-gene trimming was later linked to a missense DCLRE1C variant. The productive fraction for most TCR beta V segments was about 87% or about 30% in an earlier analysis.

Of note for this clone: Its antigen is currently unknown.

The sequence was obtained from a woman aged 55-70 years in good health and CMV-seropositive. The chain has TRBV9 and TRBJ2-5; 9 bases match TRBD2. Sequences were obtained from PBMCs. The CDR3 spells CASSVEALAGIETQYF. The CDR3, as DNA: TGTGCCAGCAGCGTAGAGGCCCTAGCGGGGATAGAGACCCAGTACTTC.